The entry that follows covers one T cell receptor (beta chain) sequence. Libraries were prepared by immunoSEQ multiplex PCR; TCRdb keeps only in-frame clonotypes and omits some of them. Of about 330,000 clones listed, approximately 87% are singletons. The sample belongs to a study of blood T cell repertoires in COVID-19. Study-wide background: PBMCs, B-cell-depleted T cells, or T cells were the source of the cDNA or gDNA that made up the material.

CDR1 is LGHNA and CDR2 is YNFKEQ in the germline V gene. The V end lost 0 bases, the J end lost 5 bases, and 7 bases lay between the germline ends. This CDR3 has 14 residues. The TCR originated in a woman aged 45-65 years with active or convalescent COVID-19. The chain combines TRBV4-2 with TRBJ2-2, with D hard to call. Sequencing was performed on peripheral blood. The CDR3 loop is CASSQDSRTGELFF. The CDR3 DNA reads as TGTGCCAGCAGCCAAGATTCCAGGACCGGGGAGCTGTTTTTT.